A selection of T cell receptor beta chains follows, all from one sample in a study of blood T cells in healthy people across ages. A single record per CDR3 protein comes from TCRdb applying MiXCR to the 5' RACE reads. The sample shows about 680,000 distinct CDR3 sequences, about half of them seen only once. Sequences were obtained from blood. Receptor source: a woman aged 55-70 years in good health. Both conserved end residues are part of each CDR3. The order of the fields is clone size, CDR3 length, D gene, V gene, J gene, CDR3 protein, CDR3 DNA. D genes are given only for firm matches. Only some rows state a clone size, as once, few, many or a class for expanded clones.

NA	16	NA	TRBV5-6	TRBJ1-2	CAGSLAGTGRNYGYTF	TGTGCCGGCAGCTTGGCCGGAACAGGACGTAACTATGGCTACACCTTC
NA	15	NA	TRBV11-3	TRBJ2-5	CASSLGSNYQETQYF	TGTGCCAGCAGCTTAGGGTCAAACTACCAAGAGACCCAGTACTTC
few	16	NA	TRBV20-1	TRBJ1-2	CSARVTDRYPTDGYTF	TGCAGTGCTAGAGTAACCGACAGGTATCCGACGGACGGCTACACCTTC
NA	18	TRBD1	TRBV20-1	TRBJ1-3	CSASGTGPGTGAGNTIYF	TGCAGTGCTAGCGGGACAGGACCCGGGACAGGGGCTGGAAACACCATATATTTT
NA	15	NA	TRBV27	TRBJ1-5	CASSASRLGNQPQHF	TGTGCCAGCAGTGCCAGTAGACTGGGCAATCAGCCCCAGCATTTT
NA	12	TRBD1	TRBV12-3/TRBV12-4	TRBJ2-7	CASRKTGAEQYF	TGTGCCAGCAGGAAAACAGGGGCCGAGCAGTACTTC
NA	15	TRBD2	TRBV7-2	TRBJ2-5	CASSFAGGLGETQYF	TGTGCCAGCAGCTTCGCGGGAGGGCTGGGAGAGACCCAGTACTTC
NA	15	NA	TRBV5-1	TRBJ2-3	CASSFEGLGRETQYF	TGCGCCAGCAGCTTTGAAGGACTGGGTAGAGAGACGCAGTATTTT
NA	14	NA	TRBV29-1	TRBJ2-7	CSVDMQGGIGEQYF	TGCAGCGTTGATATGCAGGGCGGTATTGGCGAGCAGTACTTC
NA	15	NA	TRBV7-9	TRBJ2-7	CASSPLTGTPFEQYF	TGTGCCAGCAGCCCGCTGACCGGGACGCCCTTCGAGCAGTACTTC
few	13	NA	TRBV6-2/TRBV6-3	TRBJ1-5	CASRDRANQPQHF	TGTGCCAGCCGGGACCGGGCTAATCAGCCCCAGCATTTT
few	13	TRBD1	TRBV7-2	TRBJ2-3	CASSTTGTDTQYF	TGTGCCAGCAGCACGACAGGGACAGATACGCAGTATTTT
few	15	NA	TRBV10-3	TRBJ2-1	CAISESGASDNEQFF	TGTGCCATCAGTGAGTCCGGAGCTAGCGACAATGAGCAGTTCTTC
few	15	TRBD2	TRBV9	TRBJ2-5	CASRRGLAGEETQYF	TGTGCCAGCAGGAGGGGACTAGCGGGAGAAGAGACCCAGTACTTC
NA	14	NA	TRBV9	TRBJ2-5	CASSVVGAEETQYF	TGTGCCAGCAGCGTAGTAGGAGCGGAAGAGACCCAGTACTTC
NA	14	TRBD1	TRBV10-3	TRBJ1-2	CAISDGQGAGGYTF	TGTGCCATCAGTGACGGACAGGGAGCCGGTGGCTACACCTTC
NA	17	NA	TRBV7-2	TRBJ1-5	CASSLALVGDGNQPQHF	TGTGCCAGCAGCTTAGCGCTGGTAGGGGATGGCAATCAGCCCCAGCATTTT
NA	13	TRBD1	TRBV10-3	TRBJ2-7	CAISRDRVYEQYF	TGTGCCATCAGCCGGGACAGGGTCTACGAGCAGTACTTC
few	15	TRBD2	TRBV7-3	TRBJ2-5	CASSASGRTQETQYF	TGTGCCAGCAGCGCCAGCGGGAGGACCCAAGAGACCCAGTACTTC
NA	15	NA	TRBV28	TRBJ1-2	CASSFDGGTRRGYTF	TGTGCCAGCAGTTTCGATGGGGGGACCCGCAGGGGCTACACCTTC
NA	14	NA	TRBV25-1	TRBJ2-7	CASSDPRGDYEQYF	TGTGCCAGCAGTGACCCGAGGGGGGACTACGAGCAGTACTTC
NA	15	NA	TRBV10-3	TRBJ2-1	CAISVSLDSYNEQFF	TGTGCCATCAGTGTGTCACTCGACTCCTACAATGAGCAGTTCTTC
NA	15	NA	TRBV6-2/TRBV6-3	TRBJ2-7	CASSYSISATYEQYF	TGTGCCAGCAGTTACTCGATCAGCGCCACCTACGAGCAGTACTTC
NA	14	NA	TRBV4-2	TRBJ2-7	CASSQEILGNEQYF	TGTGCCAGCAGCCAGGAAATTTTGGGCAATGAGCAGTACTTC
NA	15	TRBD2	TRBV7-2	TRBJ2-5	CASSEDGGGYNEQYF	TGTGCCAGCAGCGAAGACGGGGGGGGCTACAATGAGCAGTACTTC
NA	14	TRBD2	TRBV11-3	TRBJ2-1	CASGAGGPVNEQFF	TGTGCCAGCGGAGCGGGAGGGCCTGTCAATGAGCAGTTCTTC
NA	16	TRBD2	TRBV3-1	TRBJ2-5	CASSQGSSGSLGTQYF	TGTGCCAGCAGCCAAGGATCCAGCGGGAGTCTAGGGACCCAGTACTTC
NA	17	TRBD2	TRBV5-1	TRBJ2-2	CASSRRTSGIGIGELFF	TGCGCCAGCAGCAGACGGACTAGCGGGATAGGGATCGGGGAGCTGTTTTTT
once	18	NA	TRBV24-1	TRBJ2-1	CATSDLKRRAASYNEQFF	TGTGCCACCAGTGATTTGAAGAGGCGGGCAGCCTCCTACAATGAGCAGTTCTTC
NA	16	NA	TRBV11-2	TRBJ1-6	CASSPSVSGYNSPLHF	TGTGCCAGCAGCCCTTCAGTATCCGGGTATAATTCACCCCTCCACTTT
NA	14	TRBD1	TRBV5-1	TRBJ1-1	CASSFSQGAPEAFF	TGCGCCAGCAGCTTTAGCCAGGGGGCGCCTGAAGCTTTCTTT
NA	12	TRBD1	TRBV30	TRBJ1-5	CAGTVDNQPQHF	TGTGCCGGGACAGTTGACAATCAGCCCCAGCATTTT
NA	16	NA	TRBV12-3/TRBV12-4	TRBJ2-7	CASSKTSSSLTYEQYF	TGTGCCAGCAGTAAAACTAGCTCTTCCCTCACCTACGAGCAGTACTTC
NA	14	NA	TRBV2	TRBJ2-5	CASRSGVSGETQYF	TGTGCCAGCAGGTCAGGGGTGTCGGGTGAGACCCAGTACTTC
few	17	NA	TRBV7-3	TRBJ1-2	CASSLGGRAIQRDGYTF	TGTGCCAGCAGCTTAGGCGGCAGGGCTATTCAACGCGATGGCTACACCTTC
NA	13	NA	TRBV20-1	TRBJ2-7	CSAGTSSYNEQYF	TGCAGTGCTGGGACAAGCTCCTACAATGAGCAGTACTTC
NA	17	TRBD2	TRBV29-1	TRBJ2-1	CSVEDPLLAGGGNEQFF	TGCAGCGTTGAAGATCCCCTACTAGCGGGAGGGGGCAATGAGCAGTTCTTC
NA	15	NA	TRBV20-1	TRBJ2-1	CSARGAKDSYNEQFF	TGCAGTGCTAGAGGGGCGAAAGACTCCTACAATGAGCAGTTCTTC
NA	15	NA	TRBV20-1	TRBJ2-6	CSARDQGTGANVLTF	TGCAGTGCTAGAGATCAGGGAACTGGGGCCAACGTCCTGACTTTC
NA	14	NA	TRBV7-9	TRBJ2-5	CAIASSAGRTTQYF	TGTGCCATCGCCTCCAGCGCGGGGCGAACGACCCAGTACTTC
once	12	NA	TRBV2	TRBJ1-2	CASAGAVYGYTF	TGTGCCAGCGCGGGGGCTGTCTATGGCTACACCTTC
few	14	NA	TRBV6-5	TRBJ2-7	CASTRTFSSYEQYF	TGTGCCAGCACCAGGACTTTTTCTTCCTACGAGCAGTACTTC
NA	14	NA	TRBV7-9	TRBJ2-1	CASSLEMGYNEQFF	TGTGCCAGCAGCTTAGAGATGGGTTACAATGAGCAGTTCTTC
few	15	TRBD2	TRBV7-2	TRBJ2-1	CASSLVAGGSREQFF	TGTGCCAGCAGCTTAGTGGCGGGAGGGAGCAGGGAGCAGTTCTTC
few	17	TRBD2	TRBV4-2	TRBJ2-3	CASSKGTSGAYTDTQYF	TGTGCCAGCAGCAAAGGGACTAGCGGGGCCTACACAGATACGCAGTATTTT
NA	15	NA	TRBV28	TRBJ1-5	CASSQPDRFNQPQHF	TGTGCCAGCAGTCAACCGGACAGATTCAATCAGCCCCAGCATTTT
NA	13	NA	TRBV12-3/TRBV12-4	TRBJ1-4	CASSPPSAEKLFF	TGTGCCAGCAGTCCACCAAGCGCTGAAAAACTGTTTTTT
NA	19	TRBD1	TRBV12-3/TRBV12-4	TRBJ2-3	CASKVRTGQDYRSTDTQYF	TGTGCCAGCAAAGTACGAACGGGACAGGACTATCGAAGCACAGATACGCAGTATTTT
NA	16	TRBD1	TRBV12-3/TRBV12-4	TRBJ1-2	CASSSGGSSQRGGYTF	TGTGCCAGCAGTTCAGGGGGCTCTTCCCAACGGGGTGGCTACACCTTC
once	13	NA	TRBV10-3	TRBJ2-3	CAISVGVSDTQYF	TGTGCCATCAGCGTGGGAGTTTCAGATACGCAGTATTTT
few	20	NA	TRBV20-1	TRBJ2-3	CSARDPKAGHYRGDTDTQYF	TGCAGTGCTAGAGATCCTAAAGCGGGACACTACCGAGGGGACACAGATACGCAGTATTTT
NA	14	TRBD1	TRBV7-2	TRBJ1-1	CASSRNRGNTEAFF	TGTGCCAGCAGCCGGAACAGGGGGAACACTGAAGCTTTCTTT
many	16	NA	TRBV29-1	TRBJ2-1	CSVEGAPGLTHNEQFF	TGCAGCGTTGAGGGGGCTCCCGGACTTACACACAATGAGCAGTTCTTC
NA	17	TRBD2	TRBV4-3	TRBJ2-3	CASSQVLDGRLSDTQYF	TGCGCCAGCAGCCAAGTCTTGGACGGGAGGCTATCAGATACGCAGTATTTT
NA	15	NA	TRBV20-1	TRBJ2-4	CSARDSHIAKNIQYF	TGCAGTGCTAGAGACTCGCATATAGCCAAAAACATTCAGTACTTC
few	16	TRBD2	TRBV25-1	TRBJ2-1	CASSTGGRDFYNEQFF	TGTGCCAGCAGTACAGGCGGGAGAGATTTCTACAATGAGCAGTTCTTC
NA	15	NA	TRBV5-1	TRBJ2-7	CASSLEAGVGYEQYF	TGCGCCAGCAGCTTGGAGGCAGGGGTAGGTTACGAGCAGTACTTC
NA	15	NA	TRBV7-8	TRBJ2-4	CASSTQGGAKNIQYF	TGTGCCAGCAGCACCCAGGGGGGCGCCAAAAACATTCAGTACTTC
few	15	TRBD2	TRBV4-2	TRBJ2-7	CASSLGGLGSGEQYF	TGTGCCAGCAGCCTAGGGGGACTAGGGTCTGGAGAGCAGTACTTC